Included here is one T cell receptor beta chain sequence, with context. Its target is unknown. This entry is derived from a study of T-cell reconstitution after alpha-beta-depleted transplantation in children. Study-wide results and limits: One year post-transplant, T-cell counts and diversity were largely derived from T cells produced anew. Expanded graft clones numbering several hundred reportedly gave rise to alpha-beta T cells about two months after transplant.

Unique molecular identifiers were used in preparing the TCRbeta library. MiXCR was run by TCRdb on the PCR reads, yielding one entry per CDR3 protein. Of 500,000 to 600,000 distinct CDR3 sequences in the sample, over 25% were seen once. The CDR3 loop spans 10 amino acids. Per germline, CDR1 SQVTM and CDR2 ANQGSEA. V was trimmed by 5 bases and J by 10 bases, leaving 9 bases between them. The chain carries TRBV29-1 and TRBJ2-1; no clear D gene. The receptor's source is a boy in the first two years of life with Wiskott-Aldrich syndrome, due to receive a stem cell transplant. The sample here was PBMCs, taken before TCRalphabeta/CD19-depleted stem cell transplant. The CDR3 spells CSVHLGEQFF. The CDR3 coding sequence is TGCAGCGTTCATTTGGGCGAGCAGTTCTTC.